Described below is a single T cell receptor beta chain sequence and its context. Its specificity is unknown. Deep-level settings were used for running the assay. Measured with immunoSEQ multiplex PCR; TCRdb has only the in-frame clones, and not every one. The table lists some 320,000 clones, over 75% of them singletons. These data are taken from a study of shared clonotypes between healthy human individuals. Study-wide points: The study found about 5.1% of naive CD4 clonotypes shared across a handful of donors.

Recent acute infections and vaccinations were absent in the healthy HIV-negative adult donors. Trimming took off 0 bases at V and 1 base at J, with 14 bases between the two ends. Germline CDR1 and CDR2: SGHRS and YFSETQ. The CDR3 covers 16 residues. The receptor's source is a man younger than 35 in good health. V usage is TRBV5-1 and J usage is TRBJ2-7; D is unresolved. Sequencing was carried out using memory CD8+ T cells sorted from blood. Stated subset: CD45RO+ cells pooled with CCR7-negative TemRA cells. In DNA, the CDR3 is TGCGCCAGCAGCTTGGGGCCGTCCCCATCTTCCTACGAGCAGTACTTC. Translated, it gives CASSLGPSPSSYEQYF.